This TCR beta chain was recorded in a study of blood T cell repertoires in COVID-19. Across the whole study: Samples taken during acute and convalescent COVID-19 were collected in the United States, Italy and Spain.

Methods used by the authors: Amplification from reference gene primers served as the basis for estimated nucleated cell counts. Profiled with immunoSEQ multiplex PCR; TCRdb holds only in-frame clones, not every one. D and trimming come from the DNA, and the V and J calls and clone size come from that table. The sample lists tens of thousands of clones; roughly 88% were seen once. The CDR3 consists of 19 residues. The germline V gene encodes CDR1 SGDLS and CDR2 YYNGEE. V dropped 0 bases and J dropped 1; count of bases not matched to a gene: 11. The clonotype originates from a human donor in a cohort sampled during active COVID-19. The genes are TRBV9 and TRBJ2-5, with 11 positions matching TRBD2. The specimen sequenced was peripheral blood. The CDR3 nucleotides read TGTGCCAGCAGCGTAGGAGGGGTAGCGGGGGGGATATTCCAAGAGACCCAGTACTTC. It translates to CASSVGGVAGGIFQETQYF.